This T cell receptor beta chain was documented in a study of CD8 T cells in ankylosing spondylitis. TCRdb reprocessed the 5' RACE reads with MiXCR, giving one entry per CDR3 protein. The sample consists of 400,000 to 450,000 distinct CDR3 sequences, roughly 17% of them appearing once. There are a few counts of this clonotype. As yet, its antigen is unknown. Germline CDR1 reads SGHAT; CDR2 reads FQNNGV. V gave up 2 bases and J gave up 4 bases, with 10 bases separating them. The CDR3 has 14 amino acids. Study observations and caveats: A subset of motif variants has previously been described in the synovial fluid and blood of reactive arthritis. Seven or eight highly homologous variants made up a TCR beta motif, and this motif appeared characteristic of ankylosing spondylitis blood. Peripheral blood held disease-linked clones only at relatively low frequency, and these were CD8+.

The sequence derives from a male donor with ankylosing spondylitis. Sequenced input: blood, either unsorted or a sorted T cell fraction (not recorded which). V gene TRBV11-2 combines with J gene TRBJ2-3; D gene ambiguous. The CDR3 is CASSLRSAADTQYF. In DNA form, the CDR3 reads TGTGCCAGCAGCTTAAGGTCGGCAGCAGATACGCAGTATTTT.